This TCR beta chain was identified during a study of Ad26.COV2.S vaccination and SARS-CoV-2 variants. Notes on the study in general: Vaccine and placebo recipients had similar non-spike TCR breadth.

Unmatched junction bases numbered 9, after V lost 6 bases and J lost 6 bases. Germline V gives CDR1 SGHTA, CDR2 FQGNSA. The CDR3 sequence is 15 residues long. Remarks on this clone: Its target is unknown.

Here immunoSEQ multiplex PCR was the method, and the copy in TCRdb shows in-frame clones only, minus some. The table records 240,000 or so clones, 70% to 90% of them present only once. Treatment of the sample: some 20 received Ad26.COV2.S at low or high dose, single or two shots; about 5 received placebo; per-sample allocation not given. Specimen acquisition occurred on day 63 following the initial vaccine or placebo injection. Donor was an adult aged 18-55 years in Boston. This specimen was peripheral blood, taken in a trial of Ad26.COV2.S vaccine versus placebo. The V and J genes are TRBV7-2 and TRBJ2-2, with 8 bases matching TRBD2. The sequence came from a person aged 18 to 59 who received the Ad26.COV2.S COVID-19 vaccine or a placebo. CDR3 nucleotide sequence: TGTGCCAGCAGATCCATAGCGGGGAGGGCCGGGGAGCTGTTTTTT. Its protein product is CASRSIAGRAGELFF.